Presented here are 18 T cell receptor beta chains from one specimen sequenced in a study of metastatic and nonmetastatic thyroid tumors. Via MiXCR, TCRdb re-called the PCR reads. Of just over 20,000 clones listed, 36% are singletons. Thyroid surgery had not been preceded by any treatment in any patient. The specimen was tumor tissue. The receptors were sampled from a female donor with papillary thyroid cancer or a benign thyroid nodule (not recorded which). Some clones in this sample may be carry-over from other donors' samples.

This clone has just a few counts. V usage is TRBV29-1 and J usage is TRBJ1-1, with 9 bases that match TRBD1. The junction had 4 bases not matched to a gene; V was cut back by 7 bases and J by 4 bases. The CDR3 loop spans 12 amino acids. Per the germline V gene, CDR1 is SQVTM and CDR2 is ANQGSEA. The CDR3 loop is CSARTGATEAFF. CDR3 DNA sequence: TGCAGCGCCAGGACAGGGGCCACTGAAGCTTTCTTT.

The rearrangement links TRBV5-1 to TRBJ2-2, with 10 bases fitting TRBD1. The V gene end was trimmed by 4 bases and the J gene end by 1 base; junction bases not matched to a gene: 4. CDR1 and CDR2 (germline): SGHRS, YFSETQ. The CDR3 covers 16 residues. CDR3 DNA: TGCGCCAGCAGCAAAGACAGGGGGCAGAACACCGGGGAGCTGTTTTTT. Translating it yields CASSKDRGQNTGELFF.

The V gene is TRBV20-1, the J gene TRBJ2-7; 7 bases match TRBD1. Germline lookup yields CDR1 DFQATT and CDR2 SNEGSKA (reference sequence). This CDR3 is built from 15 residues. V lost 4 bases and J lost 3; bases outside the gene matches: 12. This CDR3 reads CSAISHRDRLYEQYF. DNA of the CDR3: TGCAGTGCTATCTCGCACCGGGACAGACTCTACGAGCAGTACTTC.

The chain links TRBV5-1 to TRBJ2-3; the match to TRBD2 covers 9 bases. Germline-derived CDR1 and CDR2 are SGHRS and YFSETQ. The CDR3 spans 14 residues. Germline trimming cut 7 bases from V and 0 bases from J; bases unmatched to any gene: 3. The CDR3 DNA reads TGCGCCAGCCTGCGGGGGGGGAGCACAGATACGCAGTATTTT. Translation: CASLRGGSTDTQYF.

A few counts support this clone. The chain is built from TRBV27 and TRBJ1-2; D call uncertain. Germline assignment: CDR1 MNHEY and CDR2 SMNVEV (reference sequence). Trimming pared 8 bases from V and 5 bases from J, leaving 18 bases between. This CDR3 region has 14 residues. The CDR3 here is CASGDANEKYGYTF. The CDR3 nucleotides are TGTGCCAGCGGCGACGCGAACGAAAAATATGGCTACACCTTC.

The rearrangement uses TRBV6-1 and TRBJ2-7; no definite D call. V lost 2 bases to trimming and J lost 3 bases, with 5 bases between them. Germline V CDR1 and CDR2: MNHNS, SASEGT. The CDR3 covers 12 residues. CDR3 amino acids: CASSEWGYEQYF. The CDR3 nucleotides read TGTGCCAGCAGTGAATGGGGCTACGAGCAGTACTTC.

In DNA, the CDR3 is TGTGCCAGTAGTATCGGCAGCAACACTGAAGCTTTCTTT. Residues: CASSIGSNTEAFF. The chain employs TRBV19 and TRBJ1-1; D remains unclear. Trimming removed 3 bases at V and 2 bases at J, with 7 bases between. In germline, CDR1 is LNHDA, CDR2 SQIVND (reference sequence). The CDR3 has 13 residues.

By sample fraction, this clone is medium-sized. The chain's CDR3 is CASSVGDRVLAGGIGELFF. As DNA, the CDR3 is TGTGCCAGCAGCGTGGGGGATCGTGTACTAGCGGGAGGGATCGGGGAGCTGTTTTTT. The chain has TRBV9 and TRBJ2-2, with TRBD2 identical over 13 bases. Unmatched junction bases numbered 14, after V lost 2 bases and J lost 7 bases. The CDR3 runs to 19 residues. Germline-derived CDR1 and CDR2 are SGDLS and YYNGEE.

This clone was picked up one time. CDR3 nucleotide sequence: TGTGCCAGCTCACCGACTAGCGTACTCTCTGGGGCCAACGTCCTGACTTTC. It is translated as CASSPTSVLSGANVLTF. The chain couples TRBV18 to TRBJ2-6; 8 bases match TRBD2. J was trimmed by 0 bases and V by 3 bases; bases with no gene match: 4. CDR1 is KGHSH, CDR2 LQKENI, per germline. The CDR3 is 17 residues long.

V is TRBV7-3 and J is TRBJ2-1; D is possibly TRBD2 (6 bases). The germline gives CDR1 SGHTA, CDR2 FQGTGA. The CDR3 covers 15 residues. Trimming removed 3 bases at V and 0 bases at J, with 9 bases between. The CDR3 nucleotides read TGTGCCAGCAGCTTCGCGGGGAGCTCCTACAATGAGCAGTTCTTC. Protein product: CASSFAGSSYNEQFF.

V usage is TRBV3-1 and J usage is TRBJ2-7; D might be TRBD1 or TRBD2, each matching 6 bases. Germline V gives CDR1 LGHDT, CDR2 YNNKEL (reference sequence). This CDR3 comprises 12 residues. The V and J ends lost 4 bases and 4 bases respectively, with 8 bases between them. CDR3 bases: TGTGCCAGCAGCCCGGGGGCGTACGAGCAGTACTTC. Amino acid sequence: CASSPGAYEQYF.

The chain links TRBV5-1 to TRBJ1-2; 9 bases are a match to TRBD1. CDR1 and CDR2 from the germline V gene are SGHRS and YFSETQ. The CDR3 has 15 residues. Trimming took 0 bases from V and 4 from J; bases not matched to a gene: 4. The CDR3 spells CASSLAGQGGYGYTF. The CDR3 DNA is TGCGCCAGCAGCTTGGCGGGACAGGGCGGCTATGGCTACACCTTC. The full variable domain, its missing parts supplied by reference TRBV5-1 and TRBJ1-2, is KAGVTQTPRYLIKTRGQQVTLSCSPISGHRSVSWYQQTPGQGLQFLFEYFSETQRNKGNFPGRFSGRQFSNSRSEMNVSTLELGDSALYLCASSLAGQGGYGYTFGSGTRLTVV.

V is TRBV11-1 and J is TRBJ2-5; 10 nucleotides align to TRBD2. Germline assignment: CDR1 SGHAT and CDR2 FQDESV (reference sequence). This CDR3 has 18 residues. Trimming removed 5 bases from V and 1 base from J; junction bases left unmatched: 13. The CDR3 here is CASSIPGLAGVSQETQYF. The CDR3 DNA reads as TGTGCCAGCAGCATACCCGGTCTAGCGGGAGTTTCCCAAGAGACCCAGTACTTC.

V is TRBV27 and J is TRBJ2-1; 8 bases align to TRBD2. The germline CDR1 and CDR2 sequences are MNHEY and SMNVEV (reference sequence). Trimming took 1 base from V and 6 from J; bases not matched to a gene: 2. The CDR3 totals 14 residues. In DNA, the CDR3 is TGTGCCAGCAGTTTATGGACTAGCATCAATGAGCAGTTCTTC. It translates to CASSLWTSINEQFF.

This clone was seen a few times. The chain combines TRBV11-2 with TRBJ1-3, with no clear D. Germline CDR1 is SGHAT and CDR2 is FQNNGV. CDR3 length equals 16 residues. V lost 5 bases to trimming and J lost 0 bases, with 14 bases between them. Here the CDR3 DNA reads TGTGCCAGCAGCCCATCCCGCATGAGCTCTGGAAACACCATATATTTT. Its translation is CASSPSRMSSGNTIYF.

This clone was observed a handful of times. The chain joins TRBV6-1 to TRBJ2-5; 7 bases fit TRBD2. This CDR3 has 13 residues. Per germline, CDR1 MNHNS and CDR2 SASEGT. J gave up 3 bases and V 7 bases, and 5 bases lay outside the gene matches. In nucleotides, the CDR3 is TGTGCCAGCAAGACTAGCCAGGAAGAGACCCAGTACTTC. It codes for CASKTSQEETQYF.

This clone is labeled medium-sized. V usage is TRBV6-1 and J usage is TRBJ1-2; TRBD1 matches at 9 bases. The length of the CDR3 is 15 residues. Germline loops: CDR1 MNHNS, CDR2 SASEGT. With 5 bases clipped from V and 2 bases from J, the junction kept 6 bases outside the gene matches. The CDR3 loop reads CASSSGTGLNYGYTF. The CDR3 bases are TGTGCCAGCAGTTCCGGGACAGGGCTGAACTATGGCTACACCTTC.

Only a few counts were recorded for this clone. This chain uses TRBV10-1 with TRBJ1-6; TRBD1 matches 8 bases. This CDR3 spans 14 amino acids. V lost 6 bases and J lost 10; bases outside the gene matches: 8. The germline CDR1 and CDR2 sequences are WNHNN and SYGVQD (reference sequence). DNA of the CDR3: TGCGCCAGCAGCCGGGACAGGAGTCACTCACCCCTCCACTTT. Encoded protein: CASSRDRSHSPLHF.